The clone carrying this TCR beta chain was seen only a few times. The CDR3 covers 17 residues. A second PCR of 7 to 11 cycles used a sample-barcoded 5' primer and a J-beta primer mix. In TCRdb, the 5' RACE reads were re-called with MiXCR into one record per CDR3 protein. The sample yields more than 1,400,000 distinct CDR3 sequences, approximately 38% seen once. The source of the sample is a study of blood T cells in healthy people across ages. The clonotype originates from a woman aged 18-29 years in good health. The sample taken for sequencing was blood. V usage is TRBV12-3 or TRBV12-4 and J usage is TRBJ2-4; TRBD2 aligns across 14 bases. The DNA end is a closer match to TRBJ2-5, so the J assignment may be wrong. CDR3: CASSPAGTSGSMKTQYF. The CDR3 DNA reads TGTGCCAGCAGCCCAGCCGGGACTAGCGGGAGCATGAAGACCCAGTACTTC.